Each of the 23 T cell receptor beta chains below was sequenced from the same sample in a study of OX40 agonist ivuxolimab in advanced cancers. The table came from immunoSEQ multiplex PCR; TCRdb's copy has only in-frame clones and leaves some out. The table lists about 110,000 clones, roughly 90% of them singletons. Sequencing was performed on CD4+ or CD8+ T cells sorted from blood, taken in a trial of the OX40 agonist ivuxolimab. The source of these receptors is an adult with an advanced solid tumor such as melanoma, head and neck, liver or kidney cancer.

The chain employs TRBV10-1 and TRBJ2-7, with D perhaps being TRBD1 or TRBD2 (6 bases each). The germline CDR1 and CDR2 sequences are WNHNN and SYGVQD (reference sequence). The CDR3 is made up of 14 amino acids. Between the trimmed V and J ends, which lost 8 bases and 3 bases, there was a span of 17 bases. CDR3: CASLTMRGDYEQYF. Written as DNA, the CDR3 is TGCGCCAGCCTCACAATGAGGGGGGACTACGAGCAGTACTTC.

About this clone itself: Other nucleotide sequences in the sample specify the same CDR3. J is TRBJ2-1 and V is TRBV7-9; maybe TRBD2 (6 bases). V lost 8 bases, J lost 9 bases, and 17 bases lay in between. The CDR3 extends over 13 amino acids. CDR1 and CDR2 (germline): SEHNR, FQNEAQ (reference sequence). CDR3 sequence (DNA): TGTGCCAGCGGTAGAGGCGGGGAAGGTGAGCAGTTCTTC. Its protein is CASGRGGEGEQFF.

The chain recombines TRBV27 with TRBJ2-7; D gene uncertain. CDR1 is MNHEY, CDR2 SMNVEV, per germline (reference sequence). Trimming took 5 bases from V and 3 from J, leaving 11 bases between them. The CDR3 spans 13 residues. The DNA of the CDR3 is TGTGCCAGCAGTCCTAGGCGTGGCTACGAGCAGTACTTC. This sequence encodes CASSPRRGYEQYF.

V gene TRBV11-3 combines with J gene TRBJ2-5, with D unclear. The CDR3 covers 11 residues. CDR1 is SGHNT and CDR2 is YENEEA in the germline V gene. Trimming left V 4 bases short and J 3 bases short, with 3 bases between. The CDR3 sequence: CASSSEETQYF. The CDR3 nucleotides read TGTGCCAGCAGCTCCGAAGAGACCCAGTACTTC.

The chain combines TRBV2 with TRBJ1-1, with D unclear. The CDR3 length is 11 residues. V was clipped by 6 bases and J by 5 bases, with 7 bases between them. Germline CDR1 reads SNHLY; CDR2 reads FYNNEI. This chain's CDR3 is CASSLSTEAFF. The CDR3 DNA sequence: TGTGCCAGCAGCCTTTCTACTGAAGCTTTCTTT.

The genes are TRBV9 and TRBJ2-3, with a possible D match to TRBD2 (5 bases). CDR1 SGDLS and CDR2 YYNGEE come from the germline V gene. There are 15 residues in the CDR3. Trimming stripped 0 bases from V and 5 bases from J, with 13 bases between. This chain's CDR3 is CASSVEGNRGDTQYF. CDR3 bases: TGTGCCAGCAGCGTAGAGGGAAATCGGGGAGATACGCAGTATTTT.

The chain couples TRBV19 to TRBJ2-5; D is unresolved. CDR1 and CDR2 from the germline V gene are LNHDA and SQIVND (reference sequence). This CDR3 has 13 amino acids. Deletions cut 9 bases from V and 4 bases from J, with 15 bases between. CDR3 loop: CASTAPWLETQYF. Here the CDR3 DNA reads TGTGCCAGCACCGCCCCGTGGTTAGAGACCCAGTACTTC.

The chain joins TRBV5-6 to TRBJ1-5; TRBD1 is a possible D gene (5 bases). V dropped 1 base and J dropped 1 base, with 9 bases sitting between them. The CDR3 runs to 15 residues. The germline V gene has CDR1 SGHDT and CDR2 YYEEEE. CDR3 loop: CASSLWGGSNQPQHF. DNA of the CDR3: TGTGCCAGCAGCTTGTGGGGCGGGAGCAATCAGCCCCAGCATTTT.

This chain connects TRBV30 to TRBJ1-2; D not certain. This CDR3 is built from 14 residues. Deletions cut 2 bases from V and 0 bases from J, with 10 bases between. Germline V CDR1 and CDR2: GTSNPN, SVGIG (reference sequence). The CDR3 nucleotides read TGTGCCTGGAGTATACAGAGCACTAACTATGGCTACACCTTC. Translation: CAWSIQSTNYGYTF.

The rearrangement links TRBV5-6 to TRBJ1-6; D is unclear. This CDR3 spans 16 amino acids. The germline CDR1 and CDR2 sequences are SGHDT and YYEEEE. Deletions cut 0 bases from V and 6 bases from J, with 13 bases between. The CDR3: CASSLGSAAANSPLHF. In nucleotides, the CDR3 is TGTGCCAGCAGCTTGGGCTCAGCGGCGGCTAATTCACCCCTCCACTTT.

This chain connects TRBV7-9 to TRBJ1-4, with D unresolved. Germline CDR1 reads SEHNR; CDR2 reads FQNEAQ (reference sequence). There are 14 residues in the CDR3. Trimming removed 5 bases at V and 4 bases at J, with 11 bases between. The DNA for the CDR3 is TGTGCCAGCAGCAAATCTGGGAGTAATGAAAAACTGTTTTTT. Protein: CASSKSGSNEKLFF.

As to this clone: Germline and junction disagree at one end, which may indicate a read error. The chain carries TRBV7-7 and TRBJ2-5, with D hard to call. This CDR3 has 13 residues. The germline gives CDR1 SSHAT, CDR2 FNYEAQ (reference sequence). The chain's CDR3 is CASSLVGMETQYF. The CDR3 nucleotides are TGTGCTAGCAGCTTAGTGGGCATGGAGACCCAGTACTTC.

The gene calls are TRBV2 and TRBJ2-7; tentatively, D is TRBD1 (5 bases). V shed 5 bases and J shed 9 bases, with 20 bases lying between them. This CDR3 is built from 14 residues. The V gene's germline CDR1 is SNHLY and CDR2 FYNNEI. The CDR3 reads CASSNEDNGAGQYF. The CDR3 coding sequence is TGTGCCAGCAGTAACGAGGACAACGGAGCCGGGCAGTACTTC.

This clone was observed a single time. The CDR3 loop reads CASSLARGGSYGYTF. The CDR3 DNA is TGTGCCAGCAGCTTAGCCCGGGGAGGGTCCTATGGCTACACCTTC. V gene TRBV7-2 combines with J gene TRBJ1-2; D gene uncertain. The CDR3 runs 15 residues. Germline CDR1 is SGHTA and CDR2 is FQGNSA. Trimming removed 0 bases at V and 4 bases at J, with 12 bases between.

As DNA, the CDR3 is TGTGCCAGCTCGTCACCGGGACAGGGAACCTACGAGCAGTACTTC. This gives the protein CASSSPGQGTYEQYF. The V gene is TRBV18, the J gene TRBJ2-7; 9 bases line up with TRBD1. Germline loops: CDR1 KGHSH, CDR2 LQKENI. The ends lost 6 bases at V and 2 bases at J; junction bases unmatched: 8. There are 15 residues in the CDR3. Together with reference TRBV18 and TRBJ2-7, the CDR3 gives the full variable domain: NAGVMQNPRHLVRRRGQEARLRCSPMKGHSHVYWYRQLPEEGLKFMVYLQKENIIDESGMPKERFSAEFPKEGPSILRIQQVVRGDSAAYFCASSSPGQGTYEQYFGPGTRLTVT.

The CDR3 spells CASRKDYTYNSPLHF. CDR3 bases: TGTGCCAGCAGAAAGGACTACACCTATAATTCACCCCTCCACTTT. The V gene is TRBV6-5, the J gene TRBJ1-6; D is unresolved. This CDR3 is built from 15 residues. The germline V gene encodes CDR1 MNHEY and CDR2 SVGAGI. V was cut by 6 bases and J by 2 bases, with 11 bases left in between.

The chain couples TRBV18 to TRBJ1-1, with D perhaps TRBD1 (5 bases). The germline CDR1 and CDR2 sequences are KGHSH and LQKENI. V was cut by 3 bases and J by 4 bases, with 15 bases left in between. The CDR3 runs 15 residues. CDR3 DNA: TGTGCCAGCTCACCGTCTCGGGGCGCGGGCACTGAAGCTTTCTTT. Its translation is CASSPSRGAGTEAFF.

The rearrangement joins TRBV6-1 to TRBJ2-7, with 8 nucleotides matching TRBD1. V shed 8 bases, J shed 2 bases, and the junction held 8 bases outside the gene matches. The germline gives CDR1 MNHNS, CDR2 SASEGT. CDR3 length: 14 residues. Written as DNA, the CDR3 is TGTGCCAGCGACAGGGGAAGAGGACCCTACGAGCAGTACTTC. It codes for CASDRGRGPYEQYF.

The sample holds one count of this clone. Germline and junction disagree at one end, which may indicate a read error. The chain uses TRBV12-5 and TRBJ1-5; the D is unclear. CDR3 length equals 13 residues. In germline, CDR1 is LGHNT, CDR2 FRNRAP. The CDR3 DNA is TGTGCTAGTGCTTTGGTCGAAAGGGAGAACCAGCATTTT. It yields the protein CASALVERENQHF. Filled out from reference TRBV12-5 and TRBJ1-5, the complete variable domain reads DARVTQTPRHKVTEMGQEVTMRCQPILGHNTVFWYRQTMMQGLELLAYFRNRAPLDDSGMPKDRFSAEMPDATLATLKIQPSEPRDSAVYFCASALVERENQHFGDGTRLSIL.

This clone showed up just once. The gene calls are TRBV13 and TRBJ2-7, with 9 bases aligning to TRBD2. The germline CDR1 and CDR2 sequences are PRHDT and FYEKMQ (reference sequence). J gave up 4 bases and V 5 bases, and 3 bases lay outside the gene matches. The CDR3 length is 13 residues. The CDR3 region has the DNA TGTGCCAGCAGCAGGCTAGCGGGATACGAGCAGTACTTC. Translating it yields CASSRLAGYEQYF.

This chain connects TRBV9 to TRBJ2-7; D call uncertain. The CDR3 runs to 16 residues. Trimming stripped 4 bases from V and 4 bases from J, with 21 bases between. Germline CDR1 is SGDLS and CDR2 is YYNGEE. CDR3 region: CASSKYDTSYLYEQYF. The CDR3 region has the DNA TGTGCCAGCAGCAAATACGACACATCTTATTTATACGAGCAGTACTTC.

This chain connects TRBV2 to TRBJ1-2; D remains unclear. The CDR3 is 12 residues long. Trimming removed 6 bases from V and 4 bases from J, with 9 bases in between. CDR1 SNHLY and CDR2 FYNNEI come from the germline V gene. CDR3 DNA: TGTGCCAGCAGCGGCCAGTCCTATGGCTACACCTTC. Amino acids: CASSGQSYGYTF.

J is TRBJ2-3 and V is TRBV11-3; 9 bases are a match to TRBD1. The junction had 2 bases not matched to a gene; V was cut back by 1 base and J by 3 bases. The CDR3 covers 15 residues. Germline V gene data show CDR1 as SGHNT and CDR2 as YENEEA. The CDR3 spells CASSLGQGETDTQYF. CDR3 nucleotide sequence: TGTGCCAGCAGCTTAGGACAGGGGGAGACAGATACGCAGTATTTT.